This T cell receptor (beta chain) was recorded in a study of cytomegalovirus exposure and HLA in healthy donors. Study-wide background: Among the 350 to 500 donors who were genotyped, around 77% fell in the genetic ancestry cluster that is associated with self-reported Caucasian donors.

This clone was detected once. The antigen is not known. Study-wide points: Per a prior analysis, the majority of TCR beta V segments were productive roughly 90% or roughly 30% of the time. A later analysis linked a missense DCLRE1C variant to TCR beta V- and J-gene trimming.

The V gene end was trimmed by 5 bases and the J gene end by 4 bases; junction bases not matched to a gene: 7. Looked up from germline, CDR1 is SGHTA and CDR2 is FQGNSA. This CDR3 has 15 residues. Nominal health characterized the donors when sampled, though unrecorded immune exposures were likely. It was with 60 Vbeta and 13 Jbeta primers that the PCR ran. Data came from immunoSEQ multiplex PCR; TCRdb stores just in-frame clones and leaves some out. The sample comprises about 200,000 clones, over 75% of which are singletons, and around 2.3% rests with the top ten. The source of this sequence is a woman between 45 and 65 years old in good health and CMV-seronegative. Sequenced: PBMCs. The chain links TRBV7-2 to TRBJ2-7, with 11 bases fitting TRBD2. As DNA, the CDR3 is TGTGCCAGCAGCCCGGGACTAGCGGCATCTTACGAGCAGTACTTC. This encodes CASSPGLAASYEQYF.